The 8 T cell receptor beta chains in this list originate from one sample, sequenced in a study of cytomegalovirus exposure and HLA in healthy donors. PCR employed 60 Vbeta and 13 Jbeta primers. Assay used: immunoSEQ multiplex PCR; TCRdb lists only in-frame clones, some missing. The sample includes 75,000 to 95,000 clones, roughly 78% of them seen just once. Sequenced: PBMCs. The receptor set was obtained from a woman aged 40 to 50 in good health and CMV-seropositive.

This clone was seen once. The rearrangement links TRBV19 to TRBJ2-1; D gene uncertain. Deletions cut 10 bases from V and 2 bases from J, with 15 bases between. Germline lookup yields CDR1 LNHDA and CDR2 SQIVND (reference sequence). The CDR3 covers 14 residues. This CDR3 reads CATSNERAYNEQFF. DNA for the CDR3: TGTGCCACGAGTAACGAGAGAGCCTACAATGAGCAGTTCTTC.

V and J are TRBV27 and TRBJ2-3; 10 positions agree with TRBD2. The CDR3 extends over 17 amino acids. V lost 2 bases to trimming and J lost 0 bases; unmatched junction nucleotides: 5. Per the germline V gene, CDR1 is MNHEY and CDR2 is SMNVEV (reference sequence). This CDR3 is CASSLTGTSVSTDTQYF. The CDR3 nucleotides are TGTGCCAGCAGTTTAACCGGGACTAGCGTAAGCACAGATACGCAGTATTTT.

The V and J genes are TRBV14 and TRBJ2-2, with 7 positions matching TRBD1. Per the germline V gene, CDR1 is SGHDN and CDR2 is FVKESK. With V trimmed by 1 base and J by 7 bases, 6 bases remained unmatched. The CDR3 extends over 15 amino acids. In DNA form, the CDR3 reads TGTGCCAGCAGCCAAGTTAGGGGGCCCGGCGGGGAGCTGTTTTTT. It translates to CASSQVRGPGGELFF.

The gene calls are TRBV9 and TRBJ2-1; tentative D call: TRBD2 (6 bases). V lost 3 bases and J lost 8, with 15 bases in between. CDR1 is SGDLS and CDR2 is YYNGEE in the germline V gene. The CDR3 sequence is 14 residues long. CDR3 region: CASSAQLAVDEQFF. CDR3 sequence (DNA): TGTGCCAGCAGCGCACAACTAGCAGTAGATGAGCAGTTCTTC. Full variable domain (missing parts from reference TRBV9 and TRBJ2-1): DSGVTQTPKHLITATGQRVTLRCSPRSGDLSVYWYQQSLDQGLQFLIQYYNGEERAKGNILERFSAQQFPDLHSELNLSSLELGDSALYFCASSAQLAVDEQFFGPGTRLTVL.

The chain joins TRBV19 to TRBJ2-1; 8 nucleotides match TRBD1. Trimming removed 10 bases from V and 3 bases from J; junction bases left unmatched: 5. The CDR3 has 13 amino acids. Germline values: CDR1 LNHDA, CDR2 SQIVND (reference sequence). In DNA, the CDR3 is TGTGCCACCCGGACAGGGAGCTACAATGAGCAGTTCTTC. Translating it yields CATRTGSYNEQFF.

This clone came up once. The chain combines TRBV21-1 with TRBJ2-1; the DNA was not used to check the table's D call, TRBD2. TRBV21-1 is given as a pseudogene. The CDR3 runs 14 residues. CDR3 region: CASSVAGVCGEQFF. Written as DNA, the CDR3 is TGTGCCAGCTCGGTAGCGGGAGTTTGTGGTGAGCAGTTCTTC.

This chain connects TRBV9 to TRBJ2-7; TRBD1 agrees at 8 bases. Germline CDR1 reads SGDLS; CDR2 reads YYNGEE. After removal of 4 bases from V and 3 bases from J, the junction contained 9 bases not matched to a gene. The CDR3 contains 15 residues. The CDR3 DNA follows: TGTGCCAGCAGCCCACGACAGGGGACCTTCTACGAGCAGTACTTC. Protein sequence: CASSPRQGTFYEQYF.

The CDR3 here is CASSPGTSGRHYNEQFF. CDR3 in DNA: TGCGCCAGCAGTCCCGGGACTAGCGGGAGGCACTACAATGAGCAGTTCTTC. This chain connects TRBV23-1 to TRBJ2-1; 15 nucleotides align to TRBD2. TRBV23-1 is an ORF; its function is uncertain. The CDR3 is 17 amino acids. With V trimmed by 4 bases and J by 3 bases, 4 bases remained unmatched.